This is a list of T cell receptor beta chains from one sample in a study of Graves' ophthalmopathy and Graves' hyperthyroidism. TCRdb recomputed calls from the multiplex PCR reads with MiXCR, one row per CDR3 protein. This sample yields roughly 220,000 distinct CDR3 sequences, of which approximately 42% are seen a single time; around half belongs to the top ten. Sequencing input: peripheral blood. Source of these receptors: an adult man with Graves' ophthalmopathy. Each CDR3 is given with its conserved first and last residue. The D gene is left open where the match is weak. Clone size is stated in some rows and not others, as once, few, many or a class when expanded.

CDR3	DNA	size	V	D	J
CASSPTSAETQYF	TGTGCCAGCAGCCCGACTAGCGCGGAGACCCAGTACTTC	few	TRBV12-3/TRBV12-4	TRBD2	TRBJ2-5
CASSLAGGNDEAFF	TGTGCCAGCAGCTTAGCAGGGGGTAACGATGAAGCTTTCTTT	few	TRBV7-9	NA	TRBJ1-1
CAISEGNEQGVGQPQHF	TGTGCCATCAGTGAGGGAAACGAGCAGGGGGTAGGTCAGCCCCAGCATTTT	NA	TRBV10-3	TRBD1	TRBJ1-5
CASSEYAETQYF	TGTGCCAGCAGTGAATATGCGGAGACCCAGTACTTC	NA	TRBV6-1	NA	TRBJ2-5
CASSPLTGTTEAFF	TGTGCCAGCAGTCCACTAACAGGGACCACTGAAGCTTTCTTT	NA	TRBV12-3/TRBV12-4	NA	TRBJ1-1
CSASAVVGDTSYEQYF	TGCAGTGCTAGCGCCGTAGTGGGAGATACTTCCTACGAGCAGTACTTC	NA	TRBV20-1	NA	TRBJ2-7
CASSPRRVAYEQYF	TGTGCCAGCAGCCCCCGGAGGGTGGCCTACGAGCAGTACTTC	once	TRBV9	NA	TRBJ2-7
CASSSSGRNNGELFF	TGTGCCAGCAGTTCGAGCGGGAGGAATAACGGGGAGCTGTTTTTT	few	TRBV6-5	TRBD2	TRBJ2-2
CASSKGLAGEALTYEQYF	TGTGCCAGCAGTAAGGGACTAGCGGGAGAGGCCCTCACCTACGAGCAGTACTTC	few	TRBV25-1	TRBD2	TRBJ2-7
CASSPPHANTEAFF	TGTGCCAGCAGCCCGCCCCACGCGAACACTGAAGCTTTCTTT	many	TRBV7-9	NA	TRBJ1-1
CASSGTGLYGYTF	TGTGCCAGCAGTGGGACAGGGCTGTATGGCTACACCTTC	many	TRBV25-1	TRBD1	TRBJ1-2
CSVLPAIHSGANVLTF	TGCAGCGTTCTGCCGGCAATTCACTCTGGGGCCAACGTCCTGACTTTC	few	TRBV29-1	NA	TRBJ2-6
CAWGPARETQYF	TGTGCCTGGGGCCCAGCTAGGGAGACCCAGTACTTC	few	TRBV7-9	NA	TRBJ2-5
CASSMDSSSYEQYF	TGTGCCAGCAGCATGGACAGCAGCTCCTACGAGCAGTACTTC	NA	TRBV5-8	NA	TRBJ2-7
CASRTTGGGKTQYF	TGTGCCAGCAGGACGACAGGGGGCGGGAAGACCCAGTACTTC	NA	TRBV7-2	TRBD1	TRBJ2-5
CATSQNSNQPQHF	TGTGCCACCAGCCAAAATAGCAATCAGCCCCAGCATTTT	NA	TRBV24-1	NA	TRBJ1-5
CASSWTESGEKLFF	TGTGCCAGCAGTTGGACCGAATCGGGTGAAAAACTGTTTTTT	NA	TRBV27	NA	TRBJ1-4
CASSTPTGLNQPQHF	TGTGCCAGTAGTACGCCGACAGGCCTGAATCAGCCCCAGCATTTT	once	TRBV19	NA	TRBJ1-5
CASTLDANTEAFF	TGTGCCAGTACCCTAGACGCGAACACTGAAGCTTTCTTT	NA	TRBV19	NA	TRBJ1-1
CASSASGGHVGETQYF	TGTGCCAGCAGCGCTAGCGGGGGCCACGTCGGGGAGACCCAGTACTTC	few	TRBV7-2	TRBD2	TRBJ2-5
CSASRLVGETQYF	TGCAGTGCTAGCCGACTAGTTGGCGAGACCCAGTACTTC	few	TRBV20-1	NA	TRBJ2-5
CASSHGTLNTEAFF	TGCGCCAGCAGCCACGGGACCTTGAACACTGAAGCTTTCTTT	NA	TRBV5-1	NA	TRBJ1-1
CSANRFPNTEAFF	TGCAGTGCCAACAGGTTCCCGAACACTGAAGCTTTCTTT	few	TRBV20-1	NA	TRBJ1-1
CASSSHSAGNTIYF	TGTGCCAGCAGCTCCCATTCTGCCGGAAACACCATATATTTT	NA	TRBV11-2	NA	TRBJ1-3
CASSLARGQGYGYTF	TGTGCCAGCAGTTTAGCTAGGGGACAGGGCTATGGCTACACCTTC	NA	TRBV12-3/TRBV12-4	TRBD1	TRBJ1-2
CASTPGGGGLAEAFF	TGCGCCAGCACCCCCGGGGGAGGTGGTTTGGCTGAAGCTTTCTTT	many	TRBV5-1	NA	TRBJ1-1
CSVESTGNTIYF	TGCAGCGTTGAGTCGACTGGAAACACCATATATTTT	medium-sized	TRBV29-1	NA	TRBJ1-3
CASSVLAGPRETQYF	TGTGCCAGCAGCGTTTTAGCAGGGCCGAGAGAGACCCAGTACTTC	NA	TRBV7-8	NA	TRBJ2-5
CSARGFPGQGARGNQPQHF	TGCAGTGCTAGGGGATTCCCGGGACAGGGGGCGAGGGGCAATCAGCCCCAGCATTTT	NA	TRBV20-1	TRBD1	TRBJ1-5
CASSPPTGGIGYTF	TGTGCCAGCAGTCCTCCGACAGGGGGCATTGGCTACACCTTC	NA	TRBV12-3/TRBV12-4	TRBD1	TRBJ1-2
CSAKRTGELFF	TGCAGTGCTAAGCGGACCGGGGAGCTGTTTTTT	NA	TRBV20-1	NA	TRBJ2-2
CASSPGRNWQVISGELFF	TGTGCCAGCAGCCCGGGAAGAAATTGGCAGGTGATATCCGGGGAGCTGTTTTTT	NA	TRBV5-8	NA	TRBJ2-2
CSVGTVGLTGRNQPQHF	TGCAGCGTTGGAACGGTGGGATTGACAGGGAGGAATCAGCCCCAGCATTTT	NA	TRBV29-1	TRBD1	TRBJ1-5
CASTKGGGSQETQYF	TGTGCCAGCACCAAGGGTGGAGGGTCCCAAGAGACCCAGTACTTC	NA	TRBV6-1	NA	TRBJ2-5
CASSPRRGGVQPQHF	TGTGCCAGCTCACCACGACGAGGGGGCGTTCAGCCCCAGCATTTT	NA	TRBV24-1	TRBD1	TRBJ1-5
CSAARPDRVGELFF	TGCAGCGCCGCCAGGCCGGACAGGGTCGGGGAGCTGTTTTTT	few	TRBV29-1	TRBD1	TRBJ2-2
CASSSAPGTGNYEQYF	TGTGCCAGCAGCTCGGCCCCCGGGACAGGGAACTACGAGCAGTACTTC	once	TRBV11-2	TRBD1	TRBJ2-7
CSAQSLGGANTEAFF	TGCAGTGCCCAATCCCTCGGGGGGGCGAACACTGAAGCTTTCTTT	NA	TRBV20-1	NA	TRBJ1-1
CSTGGYDVVDEQFF	TGCAGCACCGGAGGGTACGACGTGGTCGATGAGCAGTTCTTC	NA	TRBV29-1	NA	TRBJ2-1
CASSEARSDTGELSW	TGTGCCAGCAGTGAGGCTAGGTCGGACACCGGGGAGCTGTCTTGG	NA	TRBV2	NA	TRBJ2-2
CASSRRRGDTEAFF	TGTGCCAGCAGCCGGCGTAGAGGGGACACTGAAGCTTTCTTT	NA	TRBV4-1	NA	TRBJ1-1
CASSDWTGSNEKLFF	TGTGCCAGTAGTGACTGGACAGGATCTAATGAAAAACTGTTTTTT	NA	TRBV19	TRBD1	TRBJ1-4
CASSESRGGAYQETQYF	TGTGCCAGCAGTGAAAGCAGGGGGGGAGCCTACCAAGAGACCCAGTACTTC	NA	TRBV25-1	NA	TRBJ2-5
CASSVNRVAEEKLFF	TGTGCCAGTAGCGTCAACAGGGTCGCGGAGGAAAAACTGTTTTTT	NA	TRBV19	NA	TRBJ1-4
CASSETRPRGNQPQHF	TGTGCCAGCAGTGAAACCCGCCCCAGGGGCAATCAGCCCCAGCATTTT	NA	TRBV2	NA	TRBJ1-5
CASTEHSSYEQYF	TGTGCCAGCACCGAACATTCCTCCTACGAGCAGTACTTC	NA	TRBV2	NA	TRBJ2-7